Below are 13 T cell receptor beta chains sequenced from a single sample in a study of control samples from healthy donors and cancer patients (dated by TCRdb to about 2020). The library came from the immunoSEQ multiplex PCR assay. Imported from immuneACCESS, the table was reduced by TCRdb to in-frame sequences with V and J called. These copies leave out some clones; in studies compared against another copy, an unresolved V gene accounts for under half, and the cause of the remainder is not known. For this sample the table gives under 75,000 clones, of which 85% were detected only once. The biggest ten clones account for roughly 6% of the sample. Sample: blood. The receptors originated from a man between 35 and 55 years old in good health.

The genes are TRBV6-1 and TRBJ1-1; D unclear. From germline, CDR1 is MNHNS and CDR2 SASEGT. CDR3 length: 15 amino acids. Trimming shortened V by 6 bases and J by 7 bases, and 21 bases separated the two germline ends. The DNA of the CDR3 is TGTGCCAGCAGGACGTTATCGGCCCAGACGGGTGAAGCTTTCTTT. Protein product: CASRTLSAQTGEAFF.

The V gene is TRBV18, the J gene TRBJ2-3; TRBD2 matches 12 bases. Germline lookup yields CDR1 KGHSH and CDR2 LQKENI. V was pared by 4 bases and J by 5 bases, with 7 bases of the junction left unmatched. This CDR3 is built from 16 residues. The CDR3 DNA reads TGTGCCAGCTCACTGATGACTAGCGGGAGTAAAGATACGCAGTATTTT. It is translated as CASSLMTSGSKDTQYF.

The chain uses TRBV19 and TRBJ1-5, with D possibly TRBD1 on 6 matching bases. CDR3 size: 15 residues. The V end was cut by 2 bases, the J end by 6 bases, with 14 bases between. CDR1 and CDR2 from the germline V gene are LNHDA and SQIVND (reference sequence). CDR3 DNA sequence: TGTGCCAGTAGTATAAATGTACCAGGGGTTCAGCCCCAGCATTTT. Translation gives CASSINVPGVQPQHF.

The J gene is TRBJ2-2, the V gene TRBV29-1; 7 bases are a match to TRBD1. In germline, CDR1 is SQVTM, CDR2 ANQGSEA. The CDR3 consists of 11 residues. The V and J ends lost 4 bases and 7 bases, in that order; junction bases with no gene match: 0. The CDR3 region has the DNA TGCAGCGTTGGGACAGGCGGGGAGCTGTTTTTT. Translated: CSVGTGGELFF.

The J gene is TRBJ1-5, the V gene TRBV29-1; D not certain. V was clipped by 7 bases and J by 7 bases, with 17 bases between them. The germline gives CDR1 SQVTM, CDR2 ANQGSEA. The CDR3 length is 13 residues. The CDR3 DNA sequence: TGCAGCGCCCTGACCAAAGCGGGCCAGCCCCAGCATTTT. Amino acids: CSALTKAGQPQHF.

The chain is built from TRBV6-2 or TRBV6-3 and TRBJ1-2; perhaps TRBD1 as D (5 bases). In germline, CDR1 is MNHEY, CDR2 SVGEGT. CDR3 length equals 12 residues. With 6 bases removed from V and 8 bases from J, the gap between germline ends came to 13 bases. DNA of the CDR3: TGTGCCAGCAGCGTCCAGGGTCCGGGCTACACCTTC. Translating it yields CASSVQGPGYTF.

The V gene is TRBV5-1, the J gene TRBJ2-1, with 7 bases fitting TRBD1. The V segment lost 5 bases and the J segment 6 bases; nucleotides outside the gene matches: 20. Germline V gene lookup returns CDR1 SGHRS and CDR2 YFSETQ. This CDR3 has 18 residues. Here the CDR3 DNA reads TGCGCCAGCAGTCTTCTAACAGGGGCGGGTCAACTGGGCAATGAGCAGTTCTTC. Encoded protein: CASSLLTGAGQLGNEQFF.

The chain uses TRBV7-2 and TRBJ2-2; D unresolved. This CDR3 is built from 11 residues. V shed 4 bases and J shed 14 bases, with 11 bases lying between them. CDR1 and CDR2 (germline): SGHTA, FQGNSA. This CDR3 reads CASSSGAQLFF. The CDR3 DNA reads as TGTGCCAGCAGCTCAGGAGCCCAACTGTTTTTT.

The chain employs TRBV11-3 and TRBJ2-1, with no clear D. V lost 5 bases and J lost 9, with 11 bases in between. Germline V gene lookup returns CDR1 SGHNT and CDR2 YENEEA. The CDR3 has 12 amino acids. CDR3 coding DNA: TGTGCCAGCAGCGCAGACTTAAGTGAGCAGTTCTTC. Translation: CASSADLSEQFF.

The J gene is TRBJ1-1, the V gene TRBV18; TRBD1 agrees at 9 bases. CDR3 length: 16 residues. Per germline, CDR1 KGHSH and CDR2 LQKENI. V lost 6 bases to trimming and J lost 5 bases; unmatched junction nucleotides: 13. The CDR3 region has the DNA TGTGCCAGCTCTCTACTATCCGGGACAGGGCATACTGAAGCTTTCTTT. Protein sequence: CASSLLSGTGHTEAFF.

DNA of the CDR3: TGTGCCAGCAGCTCCCAGGGTCGGGCGAGTGGCTACACCTTC. It yields the protein CASSSQGRASGYTF. V gene TRBV7-9 combines with J gene TRBJ1-2, with TRBD1 as a possible D gene (5 bases). Trimming took off 4 bases at V and 7 bases at J, with 16 bases between the two ends. CDR1 is SEHNR and CDR2 is FQNEAQ in the germline V gene (reference sequence). The CDR3 is made up of 14 amino acids.

The V call is TRBV6-4, the J call TRBJ2-1, with 10 bases identical to TRBD2. V was clipped by 3 bases and J by 2 bases; unmatched bases: 10. Germline assignment: CDR1 MRHNA and CDR2 SNTAGT. The CDR3 is 18 amino acids. In DNA form, the CDR3 reads TGTGCCAGCAGTGAGGGTAGCGGGAGGCTTAATCCCTACAATGAGCAGTTCTTC. It is translated as CASSEGSGRLNPYNEQFF.

This rearrangement joins TRBV10-3 to TRBJ2-7, with D tentatively TRBD2 (6 bases). Trimming stripped 4 bases from V and 6 bases from J, with 13 bases between. The germline CDR1 and CDR2 sequences are ENHRY and SYGVKD. This CDR3 is 13 amino acids long. CDR3 loop: CAISGGDLAEQYF. The CDR3 DNA follows: TGTGCCATCAGTGGCGGGGACCTCGCCGAGCAGTACTTC.